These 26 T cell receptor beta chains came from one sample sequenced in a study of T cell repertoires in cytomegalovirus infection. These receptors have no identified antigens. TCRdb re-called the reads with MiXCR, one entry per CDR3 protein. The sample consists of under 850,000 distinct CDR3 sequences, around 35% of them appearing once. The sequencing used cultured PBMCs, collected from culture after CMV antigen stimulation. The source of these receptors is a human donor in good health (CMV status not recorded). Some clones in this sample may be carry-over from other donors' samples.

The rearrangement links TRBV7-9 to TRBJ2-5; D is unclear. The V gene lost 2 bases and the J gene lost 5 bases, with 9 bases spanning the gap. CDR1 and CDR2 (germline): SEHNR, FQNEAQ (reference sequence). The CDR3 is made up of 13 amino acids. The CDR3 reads CASSLMIRETQYF. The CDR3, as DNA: TGTGCCAGCAGCTTAATGATTCGGGAGACCCAGTACTTC.

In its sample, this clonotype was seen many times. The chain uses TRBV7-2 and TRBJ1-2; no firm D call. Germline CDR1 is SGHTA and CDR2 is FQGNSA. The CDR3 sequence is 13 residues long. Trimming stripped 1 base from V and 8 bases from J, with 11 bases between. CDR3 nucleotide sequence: TGTGCCAGCAGCTTAGTCGGGTGGGAGGGCTACACCTTC. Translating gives CASSLVGWEGYTF.

CDR3: CASSSNLDRLQETQYF. The CDR3 nucleotides are TGTGCCAGCAGCTCTAACTTAGACAGGCTCCAAGAGACCCAGTACTTC. J is TRBJ2-5 and V is TRBV7-3; D perhaps matches TRBD1 (6 bases). The length of the CDR3 is 16 residues. V was pared by 4 bases and J by 1 base, with 16 bases between. Germline CDR1 and CDR2: SGHTA and FQGTGA.

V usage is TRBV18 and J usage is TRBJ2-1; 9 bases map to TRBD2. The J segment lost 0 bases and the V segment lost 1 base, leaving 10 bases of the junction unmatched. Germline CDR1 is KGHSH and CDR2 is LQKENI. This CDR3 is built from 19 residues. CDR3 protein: CASSPHGLAMSSSYNEQFF. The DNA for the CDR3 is TGTGCCAGCTCACCACACGGACTAGCGATGTCTAGCTCCTACAATGAGCAGTTCTTC.

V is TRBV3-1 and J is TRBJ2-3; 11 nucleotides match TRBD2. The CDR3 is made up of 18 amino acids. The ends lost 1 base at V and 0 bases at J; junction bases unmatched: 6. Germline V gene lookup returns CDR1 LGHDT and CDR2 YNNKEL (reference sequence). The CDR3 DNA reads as TGTGCCAGCAGCCAAGGGCTAGCGGGGGGATGGAGCACAGATACGCAGTATTTT. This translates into CASSQGLAGGWSTDTQYF.

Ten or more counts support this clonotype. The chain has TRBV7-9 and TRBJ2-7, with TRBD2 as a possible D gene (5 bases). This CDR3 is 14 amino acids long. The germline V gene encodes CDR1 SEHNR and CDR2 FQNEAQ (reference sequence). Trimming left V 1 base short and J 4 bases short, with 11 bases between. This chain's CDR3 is CASSLGGEGYEQYF. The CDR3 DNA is TGTGCCAGCAGCTTAGGGGGTGAGGGATACGAGCAGTACTTC.

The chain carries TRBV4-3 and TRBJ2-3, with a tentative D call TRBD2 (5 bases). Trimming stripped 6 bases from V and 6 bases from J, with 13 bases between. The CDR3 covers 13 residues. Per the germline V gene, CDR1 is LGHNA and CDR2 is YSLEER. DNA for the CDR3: TGCGCCAGCAGAACGGAGGCGTCCGATACGCAGTATTTT. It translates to CASRTEASDTQYF.

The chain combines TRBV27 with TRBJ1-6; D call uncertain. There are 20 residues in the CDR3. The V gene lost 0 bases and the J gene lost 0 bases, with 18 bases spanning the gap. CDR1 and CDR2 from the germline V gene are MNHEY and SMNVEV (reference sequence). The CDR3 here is CASSLSLTLSPSSYNSPLHF. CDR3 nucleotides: TGTGCCAGCAGTTTATCGTTAACTTTATCCCCAAGCTCCTATAATTCACCCCTCCACTTT.

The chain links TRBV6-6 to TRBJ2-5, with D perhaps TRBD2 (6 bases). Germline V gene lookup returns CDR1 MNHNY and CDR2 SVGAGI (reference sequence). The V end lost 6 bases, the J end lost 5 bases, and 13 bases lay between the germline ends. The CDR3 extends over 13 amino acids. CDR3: CASRVRREETQYF. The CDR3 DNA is TGTGCCAGCAGGGTACGCCGGGAGGAGACCCAGTACTTC.

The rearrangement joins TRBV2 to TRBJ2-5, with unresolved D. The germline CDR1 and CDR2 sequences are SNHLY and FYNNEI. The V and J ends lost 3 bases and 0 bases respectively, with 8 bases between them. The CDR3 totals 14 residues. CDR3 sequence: CASSDLTDQETQYF. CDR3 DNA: TGTGCCAGCAGTGACCTTACAGACCAAGAGACCCAGTACTTC.

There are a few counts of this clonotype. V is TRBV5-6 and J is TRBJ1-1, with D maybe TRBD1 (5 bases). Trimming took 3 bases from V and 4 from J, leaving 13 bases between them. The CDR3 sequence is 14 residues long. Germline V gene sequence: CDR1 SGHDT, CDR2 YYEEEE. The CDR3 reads CASSWTGRVTEAFF. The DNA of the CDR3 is TGTGCCAGCAGCTGGACGGGGCGCGTCACTGAAGCTTTCTTT.

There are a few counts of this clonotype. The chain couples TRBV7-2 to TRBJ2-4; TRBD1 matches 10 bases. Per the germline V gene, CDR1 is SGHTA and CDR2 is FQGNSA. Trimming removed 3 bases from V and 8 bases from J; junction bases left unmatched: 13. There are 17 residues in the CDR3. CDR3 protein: CASSFYWQTGGTDIQYF. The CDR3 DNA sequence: TGTGCCAGCAGCTTCTACTGGCAGACAGGGGGCACGGACATTCAGTACTTC. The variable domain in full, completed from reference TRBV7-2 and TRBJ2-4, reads GAGVSQSPSNKVTEKGKDVELRCDPISGHTALYWYRQSLGQGLEFLIYFQGNSAPDKSGLPSDRFSAERTGGSVSTLTIQRTQQEDSAVYLCASSFYWQTGGTDIQYFGAGTRLSVL.

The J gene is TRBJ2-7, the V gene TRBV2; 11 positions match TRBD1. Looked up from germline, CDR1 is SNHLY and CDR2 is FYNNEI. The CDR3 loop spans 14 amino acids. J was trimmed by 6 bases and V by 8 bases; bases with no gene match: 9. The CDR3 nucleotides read TGTGCCAGCGGGGGGACAGGGGGTTTGGTCGAGCAGTACTTC. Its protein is CASGGTGGLVEQYF.

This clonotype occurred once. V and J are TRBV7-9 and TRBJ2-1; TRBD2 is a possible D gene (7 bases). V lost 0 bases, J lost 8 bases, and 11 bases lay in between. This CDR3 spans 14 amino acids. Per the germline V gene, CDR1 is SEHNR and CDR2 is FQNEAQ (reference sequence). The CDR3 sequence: CASSLAGGGHEQFF. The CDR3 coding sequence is TGTGCCAGCAGCTTAGCGGGGGGGGGGCATGAGCAGTTCTTC.

The CDR3 DNA reads TGCGCCAGCAGCCATAACTCGGGGACCAGCTACGAGCAGTACTTC. It translates to CASSHNSGTSYEQYF. The chain has TRBV4-3 and TRBJ2-7, with D perhaps assigned TRBD1 or TRBD2 (5 bases each). The CDR3 totals 15 residues. V lost 3 bases and J lost 3, with 15 bases in between. Germline assignment: CDR1 LGHNA and CDR2 YSLEER.

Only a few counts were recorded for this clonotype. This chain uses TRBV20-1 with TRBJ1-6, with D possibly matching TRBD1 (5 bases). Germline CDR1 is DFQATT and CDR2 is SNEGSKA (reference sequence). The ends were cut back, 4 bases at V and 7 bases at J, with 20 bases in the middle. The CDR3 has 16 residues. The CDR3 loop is CSATDGRGLENSPLHF. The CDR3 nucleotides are TGCAGTGCTACCGATGGTCGGGGGTTGGAGAATTCACCCCTCCACTTT.

The CDR3 sequence: CASDRSFRQGRFWSYEQYF. CDR3 sequence (DNA): TGTGCCAGCGATCGTTCATTTCGACAGGGGAGGTTTTGGTCCTACGAGCAGTACTTC. The rearrangement joins TRBV6-2 or TRBV6-3 to TRBJ2-7, with TRBD1 matching 8 bases. V shed 8 bases and J 1 base; nucleotides not matched to a gene: 22. The CDR3 spans 19 residues. CDR1 MNHEY and CDR2 SVGEGT come from the germline V gene.

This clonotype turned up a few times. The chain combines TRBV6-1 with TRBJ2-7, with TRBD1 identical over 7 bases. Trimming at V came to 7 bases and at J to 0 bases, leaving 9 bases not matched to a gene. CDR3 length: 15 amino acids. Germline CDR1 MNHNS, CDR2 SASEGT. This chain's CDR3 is CASTRTGESSYEQYF. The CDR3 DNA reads TGTGCCAGCACCAGAACAGGGGAGAGCTCCTACGAGCAGTACTTC.

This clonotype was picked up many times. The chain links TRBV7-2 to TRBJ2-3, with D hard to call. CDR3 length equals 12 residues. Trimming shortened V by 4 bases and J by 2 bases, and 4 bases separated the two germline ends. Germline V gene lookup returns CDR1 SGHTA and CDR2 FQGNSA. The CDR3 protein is CASSSYTDTQYF. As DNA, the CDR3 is TGTGCCAGCAGCTCCTACACAGATACGCAGTATTTT. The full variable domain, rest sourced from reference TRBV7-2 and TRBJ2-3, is GAGVSQSPSNKVTEKGKDVELRCDPISGHTALYWYRQSLGQGLEFLIYFQGNSAPDKSGLPSDRFSAERTGGSVSTLTIQRTQQEDSAVYLCASSSYTDTQYFGPGTRLTVL.

CDR3 sequence: CASSGAGDSIYEQYF. DNA for the CDR3: TGTGCCAGTAGTGGAGCTGGGGACAGTATCTACGAGCAGTACTTC. V and J are TRBV19 and TRBJ2-7, with 7 bases matching TRBD1. Germline values: CDR1 LNHDA, CDR2 SQIVND (reference sequence). The ends lost 5 bases at V and 3 bases at J; junction bases unmatched: 10. The CDR3 runs to 15 residues.

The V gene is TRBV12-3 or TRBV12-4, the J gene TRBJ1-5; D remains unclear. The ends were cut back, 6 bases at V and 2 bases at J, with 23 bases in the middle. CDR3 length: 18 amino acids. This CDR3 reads CASSSRPRPVGGNQPQHF. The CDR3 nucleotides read TGTGCCAGCAGCTCCCGCCCTCGGCCCGTTGGGGGCAATCAGCCCCAGCATTTT.

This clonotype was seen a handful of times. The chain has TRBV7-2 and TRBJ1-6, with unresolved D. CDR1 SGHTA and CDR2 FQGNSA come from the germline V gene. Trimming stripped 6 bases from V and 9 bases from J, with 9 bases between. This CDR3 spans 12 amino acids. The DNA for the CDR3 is TGTGCCAGCAGATCTTCCGGTTCACCCCTCCACTTT. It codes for CASRSSGSPLHF.

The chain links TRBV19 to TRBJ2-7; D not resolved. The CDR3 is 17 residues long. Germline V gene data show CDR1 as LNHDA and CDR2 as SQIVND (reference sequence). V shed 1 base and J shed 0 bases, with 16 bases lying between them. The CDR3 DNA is TGTGCCAGTAGTATAGGCCCAGGTGATAAGAGCTCCTACGAGCAGTACTTC. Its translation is CASSIGPGDKSSYEQYF.

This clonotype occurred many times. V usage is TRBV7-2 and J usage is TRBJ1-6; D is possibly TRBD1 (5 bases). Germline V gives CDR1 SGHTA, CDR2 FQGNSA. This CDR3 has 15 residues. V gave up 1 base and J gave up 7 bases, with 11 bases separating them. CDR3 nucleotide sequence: TGTGCCAGCAGCTTAGGGGGCAGACAGAATTCACCCCTCCACTTT. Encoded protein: CASSLGGRQNSPLHF.

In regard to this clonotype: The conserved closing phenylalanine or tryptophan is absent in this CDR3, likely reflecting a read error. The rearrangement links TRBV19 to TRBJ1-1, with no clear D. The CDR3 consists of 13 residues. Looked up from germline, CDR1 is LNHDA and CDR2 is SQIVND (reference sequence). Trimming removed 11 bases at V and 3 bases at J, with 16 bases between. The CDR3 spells CAGEGGRDTEAFV. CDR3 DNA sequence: TGTGCCGGGGAGGGAGGGAGGGACACTGAAGCTTTCGTT.

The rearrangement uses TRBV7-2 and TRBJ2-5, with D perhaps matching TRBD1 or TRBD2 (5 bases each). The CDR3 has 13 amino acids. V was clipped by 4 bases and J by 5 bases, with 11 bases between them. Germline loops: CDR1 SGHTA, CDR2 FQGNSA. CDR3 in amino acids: CASSSKGTETQYF. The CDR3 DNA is TGTGCCAGCAGCTCTAAAGGGACGGAGACCCAGTACTTC.